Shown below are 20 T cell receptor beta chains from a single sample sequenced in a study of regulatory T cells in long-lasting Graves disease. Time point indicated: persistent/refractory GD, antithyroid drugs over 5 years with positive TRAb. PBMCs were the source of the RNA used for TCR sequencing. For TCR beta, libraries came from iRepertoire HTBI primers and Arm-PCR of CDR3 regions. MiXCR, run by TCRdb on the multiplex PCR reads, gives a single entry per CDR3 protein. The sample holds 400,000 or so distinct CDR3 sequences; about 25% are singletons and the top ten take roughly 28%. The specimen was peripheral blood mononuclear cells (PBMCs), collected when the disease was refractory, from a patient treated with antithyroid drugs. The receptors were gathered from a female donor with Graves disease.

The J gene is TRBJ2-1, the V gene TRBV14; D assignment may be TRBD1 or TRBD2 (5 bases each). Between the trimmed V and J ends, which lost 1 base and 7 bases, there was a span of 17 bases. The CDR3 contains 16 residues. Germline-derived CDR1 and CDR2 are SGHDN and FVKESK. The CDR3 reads CASSQVVQAGSNEQFF. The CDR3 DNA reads TGTGCCAGCAGCCAAGTGGTACAGGCGGGCTCGAATGAGCAGTTCTTC.

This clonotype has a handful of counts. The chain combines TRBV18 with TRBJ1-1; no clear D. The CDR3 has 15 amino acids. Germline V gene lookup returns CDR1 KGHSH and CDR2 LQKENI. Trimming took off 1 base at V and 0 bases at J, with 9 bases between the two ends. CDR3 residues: CASSPQELMNTEAFF. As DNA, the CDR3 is TGTGCCAGCTCACCACAGGAACTCATGAACACTGAAGCTTTCTTT.

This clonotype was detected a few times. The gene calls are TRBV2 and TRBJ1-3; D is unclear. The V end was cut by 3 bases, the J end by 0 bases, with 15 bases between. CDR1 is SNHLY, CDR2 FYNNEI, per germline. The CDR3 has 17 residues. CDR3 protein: CASSDTGSISSGNTIYF. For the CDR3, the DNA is TGTGCCAGCAGTGATACGGGCTCGATAAGCTCTGGAAACACCATATATTTT.

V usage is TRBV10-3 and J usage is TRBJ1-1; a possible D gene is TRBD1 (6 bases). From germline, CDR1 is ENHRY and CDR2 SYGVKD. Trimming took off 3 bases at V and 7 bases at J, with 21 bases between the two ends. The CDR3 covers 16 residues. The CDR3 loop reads CAISENPPGQSNEAFF. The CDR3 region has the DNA TGTGCCATCAGTGAAAATCCCCCGGGACAATCAAATGAAGCTTTCTTT.

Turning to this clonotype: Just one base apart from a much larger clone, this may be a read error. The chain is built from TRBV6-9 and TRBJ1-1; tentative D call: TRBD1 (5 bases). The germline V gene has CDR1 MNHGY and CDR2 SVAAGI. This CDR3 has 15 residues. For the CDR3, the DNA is TGTGCCAGCAGTTGGGGGGGGACGGTGAACACTGAAACTTTCTTT. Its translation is CASSWGGTVNTETFF.

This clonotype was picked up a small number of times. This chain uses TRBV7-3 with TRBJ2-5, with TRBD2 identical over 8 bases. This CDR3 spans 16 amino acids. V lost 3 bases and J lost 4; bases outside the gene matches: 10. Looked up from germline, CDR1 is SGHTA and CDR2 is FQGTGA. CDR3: CASSLSGRSGLETQYF. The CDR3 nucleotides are TGTGCCAGCAGCTTGAGCGGGAGATCAGGATTAGAGACCCAGTACTTC.

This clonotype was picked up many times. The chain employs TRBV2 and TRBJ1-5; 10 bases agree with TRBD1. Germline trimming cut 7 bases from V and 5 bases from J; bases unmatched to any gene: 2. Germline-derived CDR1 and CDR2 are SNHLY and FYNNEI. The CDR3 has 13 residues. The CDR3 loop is CASKGQGDQPQHF. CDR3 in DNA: TGTGCCAGCAAAGGACAGGGGGATCAGCCCCAGCATTTT.

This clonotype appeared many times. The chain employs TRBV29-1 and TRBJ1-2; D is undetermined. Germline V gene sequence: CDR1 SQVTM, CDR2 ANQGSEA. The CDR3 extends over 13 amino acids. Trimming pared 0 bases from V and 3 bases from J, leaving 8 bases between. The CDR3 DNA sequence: TGCAGCGTTGAAGACAGGTTCGACTATGGCTACACCTTC. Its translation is CSVEDRFDYGYTF.

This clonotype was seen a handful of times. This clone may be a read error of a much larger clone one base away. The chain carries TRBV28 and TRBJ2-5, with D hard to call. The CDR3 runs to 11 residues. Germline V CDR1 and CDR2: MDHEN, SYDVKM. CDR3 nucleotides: TGTGCCAGCAGTTTCCAAGAGATCCAGTACTTC. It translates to CASSFQEIQYF.

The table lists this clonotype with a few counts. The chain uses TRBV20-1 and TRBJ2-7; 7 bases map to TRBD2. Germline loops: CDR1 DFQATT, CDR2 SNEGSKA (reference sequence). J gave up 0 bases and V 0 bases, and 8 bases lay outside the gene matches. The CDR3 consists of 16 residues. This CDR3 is CSARDLFSGLSYEQYF. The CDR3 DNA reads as TGCAGTGCTAGAGATTTATTTAGCGGGCTCTCCTACGAGCAGTACTTC.

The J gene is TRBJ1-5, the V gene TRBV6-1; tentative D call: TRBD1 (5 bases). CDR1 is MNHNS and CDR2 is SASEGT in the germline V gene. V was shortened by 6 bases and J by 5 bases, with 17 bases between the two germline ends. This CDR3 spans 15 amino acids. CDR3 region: CASRERKTADQPQHF. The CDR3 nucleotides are TGTGCCAGCAGGGAACGAAAGACAGCCGATCAGCCCCAGCATTTT.

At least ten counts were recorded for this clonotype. The DNA for the CDR3 is TGTGCCACCAGCAGGACGGGACTATCCTACGAGCAGTACTTC. As protein: CATSRTGLSYEQYF. The J gene is TRBJ2-7, the V gene TRBV15; the match to TRBD2 covers 7 bases. V lost 3 bases, J lost 1 base, and 3 bases stayed unmatched. The CDR3 runs to 14 residues. Germline V CDR1 and CDR2: LNHNV, YYDKDF (reference sequence).

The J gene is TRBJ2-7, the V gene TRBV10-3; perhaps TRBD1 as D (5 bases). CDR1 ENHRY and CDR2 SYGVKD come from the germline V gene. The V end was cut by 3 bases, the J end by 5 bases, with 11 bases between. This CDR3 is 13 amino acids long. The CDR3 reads CAISEGVSHEQYF. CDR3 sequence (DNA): TGTGCCATCAGTGAAGGGGTTAGCCACGAGCAGTACTTC.

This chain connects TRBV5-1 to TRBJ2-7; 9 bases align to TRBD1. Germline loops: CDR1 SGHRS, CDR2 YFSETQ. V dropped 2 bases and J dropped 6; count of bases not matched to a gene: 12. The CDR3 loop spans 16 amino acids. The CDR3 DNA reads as TGCGCCAGCAGCTTCTCCACACCGGGACAGGGTGGCGAGCAGTACTTC. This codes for CASSFSTPGQGGEQYF.

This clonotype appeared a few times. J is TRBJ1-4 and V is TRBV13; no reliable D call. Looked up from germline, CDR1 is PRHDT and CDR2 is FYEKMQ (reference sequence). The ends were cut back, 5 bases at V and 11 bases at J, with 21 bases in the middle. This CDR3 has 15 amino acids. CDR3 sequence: CASSRWTDSIGKLFF. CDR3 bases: TGTGCCAGCAGCCGTTGGACCGATTCCATTGGGAAACTGTTTTTT.

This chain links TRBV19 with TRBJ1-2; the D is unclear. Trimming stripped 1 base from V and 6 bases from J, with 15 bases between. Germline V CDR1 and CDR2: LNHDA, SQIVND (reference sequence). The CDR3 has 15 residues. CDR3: CASSIGYRFQHGYTF. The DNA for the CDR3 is TGTGCCAGTAGTATAGGTTACAGATTCCAGCATGGCTACACCTTC.

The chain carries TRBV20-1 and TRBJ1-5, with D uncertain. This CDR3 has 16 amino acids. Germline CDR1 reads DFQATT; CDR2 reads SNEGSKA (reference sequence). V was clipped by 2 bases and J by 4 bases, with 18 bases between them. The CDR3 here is CSARRSGVNLNQPQHF. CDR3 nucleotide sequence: TGCAGTGCTAGACGTAGTGGGGTGAACCTTAATCAGCCCCAGCATTTT.

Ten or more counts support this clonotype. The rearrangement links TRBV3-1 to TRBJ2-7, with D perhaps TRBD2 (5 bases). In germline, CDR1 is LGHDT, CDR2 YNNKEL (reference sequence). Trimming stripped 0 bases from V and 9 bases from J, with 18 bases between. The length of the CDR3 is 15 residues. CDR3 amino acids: CASSQDRGYANWQYF. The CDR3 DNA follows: TGTGCCAGCAGCCAAGATCGGGGATACGCCAACTGGCAGTACTTC.

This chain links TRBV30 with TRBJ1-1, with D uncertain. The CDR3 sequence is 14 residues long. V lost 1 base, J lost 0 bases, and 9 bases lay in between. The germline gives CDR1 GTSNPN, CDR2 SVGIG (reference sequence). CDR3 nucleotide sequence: TGTGCCTGGAGTGCGGGCCGGATGAACACTGAAGCTTTCTTT. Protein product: CAWSAGRMNTEAFF.

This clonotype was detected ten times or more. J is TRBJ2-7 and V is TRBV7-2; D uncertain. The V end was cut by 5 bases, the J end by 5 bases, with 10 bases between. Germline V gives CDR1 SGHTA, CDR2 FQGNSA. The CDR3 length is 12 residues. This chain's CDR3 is CASSRVLNEQYF. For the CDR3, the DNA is TGTGCCAGCAGCCGCGTCCTGAACGAGCAGTACTTC.